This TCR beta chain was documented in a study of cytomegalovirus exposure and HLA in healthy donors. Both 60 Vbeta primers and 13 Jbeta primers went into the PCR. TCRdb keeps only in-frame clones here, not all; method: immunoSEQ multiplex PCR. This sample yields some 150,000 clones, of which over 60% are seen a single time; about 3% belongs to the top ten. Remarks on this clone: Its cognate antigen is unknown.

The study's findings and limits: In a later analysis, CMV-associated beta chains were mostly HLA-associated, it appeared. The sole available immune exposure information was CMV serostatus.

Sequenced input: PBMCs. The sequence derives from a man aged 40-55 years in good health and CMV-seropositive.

DNA for the CDR3: TGTGCCAGCAGTTATGGGAGCGTCCCCTTCTACGAGCAGTACTTC. It codes for CASSYGSVPFYEQYF. The V gene is TRBV6-5, the J gene TRBJ2-7, with D tentatively TRBD2 (5 bases). Trimming removed 3 bases from V and 3 bases from J, with 15 bases in between. Looked up from germline, CDR1 is MNHEY and CDR2 is SVGAGI. There are 15 residues in the CDR3.